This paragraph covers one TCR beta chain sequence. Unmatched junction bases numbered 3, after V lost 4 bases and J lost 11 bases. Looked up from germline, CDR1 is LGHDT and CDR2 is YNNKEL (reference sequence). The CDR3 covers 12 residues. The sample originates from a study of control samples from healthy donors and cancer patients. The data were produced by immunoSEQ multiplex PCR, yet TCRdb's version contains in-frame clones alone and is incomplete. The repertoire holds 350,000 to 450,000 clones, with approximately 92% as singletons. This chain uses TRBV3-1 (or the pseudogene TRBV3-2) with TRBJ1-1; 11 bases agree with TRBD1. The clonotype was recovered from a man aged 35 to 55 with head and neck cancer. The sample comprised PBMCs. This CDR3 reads CASSPRDRGAFF. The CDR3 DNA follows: TGTGCCAGCAGCCCTCGGGACAGGGGGGCTTTCTTT.